The clone carrying this TCR beta chain was seen a handful of times. This entry comes from a study of T-cell memory formation after mild COVID-19. The germline CDR1 and CDR2 sequences are MDHEN and SYDVKM. The V gene lost 4 bases and the J gene lost 5 bases, with 12 bases spanning the gap. This CDR3 comprises 14 residues. TCRdb itself ran the 5' RACE reads through MiXCR, one entry per CDR3 protein. The sample consists of 150,000 to 200,000 distinct CDR3 sequences, about 9.9% of them appearing once. The V and J genes are TRBV28 and TRBJ2-1, with D unresolved. Sequenced: PBMCs or a T cell subset sorted from them (not recorded which). This sequence was found in a man aged 18-30 years who had mild COVID-19 (a few samples of this study predate the infection). Cell type and time point are not known. CDR3 coding DNA: TGTGCCAGCAGTTGGTCAGCAGGCCACAATGAGCAGTTCTTC. It codes for CASSWSAGHNEQFF.